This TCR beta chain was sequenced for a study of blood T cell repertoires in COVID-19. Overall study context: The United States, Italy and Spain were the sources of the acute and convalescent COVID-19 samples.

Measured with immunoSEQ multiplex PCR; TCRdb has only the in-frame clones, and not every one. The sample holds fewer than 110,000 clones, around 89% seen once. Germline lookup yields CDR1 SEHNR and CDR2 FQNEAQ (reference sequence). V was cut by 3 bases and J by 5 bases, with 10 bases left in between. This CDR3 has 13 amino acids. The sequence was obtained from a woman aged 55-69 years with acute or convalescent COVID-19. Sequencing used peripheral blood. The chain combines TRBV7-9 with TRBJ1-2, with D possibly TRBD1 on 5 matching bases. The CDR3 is CASSLQGRYGYTF. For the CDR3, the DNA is TGTGCCAGCAGCTTGCAGGGTAGATATGGCTACACCTTC.